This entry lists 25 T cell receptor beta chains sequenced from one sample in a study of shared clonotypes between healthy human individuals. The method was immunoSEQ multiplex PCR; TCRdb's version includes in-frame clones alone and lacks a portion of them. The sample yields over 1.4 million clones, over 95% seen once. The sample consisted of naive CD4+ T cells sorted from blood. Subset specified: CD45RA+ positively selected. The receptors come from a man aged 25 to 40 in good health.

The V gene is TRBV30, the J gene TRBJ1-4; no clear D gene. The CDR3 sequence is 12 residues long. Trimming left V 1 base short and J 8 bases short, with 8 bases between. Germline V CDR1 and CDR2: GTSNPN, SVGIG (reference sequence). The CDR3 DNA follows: TGTGCCTGGAGTGAAATGGCCGAAAAACTGTTTTTT. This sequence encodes CAWSEMAEKLFF.

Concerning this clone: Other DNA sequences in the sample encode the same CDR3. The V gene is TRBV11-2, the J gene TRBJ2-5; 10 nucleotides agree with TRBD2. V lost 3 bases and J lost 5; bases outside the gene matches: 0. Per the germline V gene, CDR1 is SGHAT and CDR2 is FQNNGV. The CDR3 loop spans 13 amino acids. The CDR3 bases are TGTGCCAGCAGCTTTAGCGGGAGGGAGACCCAGTACTTC. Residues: CASSFSGRETQYF. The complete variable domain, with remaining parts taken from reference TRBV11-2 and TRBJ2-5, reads EAGVAQSPRYKIIEKRQSVAFWCNPISGHATLYWYQQILGQGPKLLIQFQNNGVVDDSQLPKDRFSAERLKGVDSTLKIQPAKLEDSAVYLCASSFSGRETQYFGPGTRLLVL.

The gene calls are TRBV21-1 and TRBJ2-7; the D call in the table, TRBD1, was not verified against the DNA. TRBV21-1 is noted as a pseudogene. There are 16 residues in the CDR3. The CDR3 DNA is TGTGCCAGCAGCAAAGGTATTATCACGGACACCTACGAGCAGTACTTC. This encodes CASSKGIITDTYEQYF.

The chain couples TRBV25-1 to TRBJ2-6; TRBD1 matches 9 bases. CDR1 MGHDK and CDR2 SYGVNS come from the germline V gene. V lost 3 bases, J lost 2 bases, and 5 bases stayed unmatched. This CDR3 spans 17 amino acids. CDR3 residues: CASSDPNRGPGANVLTF. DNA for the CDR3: TGTGCCAGCAGTGACCCAAACAGGGGGCCTGGGGCCAACGTCCTGACTTTC.

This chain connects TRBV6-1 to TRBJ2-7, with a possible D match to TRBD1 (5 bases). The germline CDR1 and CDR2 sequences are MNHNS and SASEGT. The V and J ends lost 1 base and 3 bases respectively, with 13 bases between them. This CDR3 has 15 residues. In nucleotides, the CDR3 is TGTGCCAGCAGTGAAGGGGTTTCCAGGGTCTACGAGCAGTACTTC. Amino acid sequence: CASSEGVSRVYEQYF.

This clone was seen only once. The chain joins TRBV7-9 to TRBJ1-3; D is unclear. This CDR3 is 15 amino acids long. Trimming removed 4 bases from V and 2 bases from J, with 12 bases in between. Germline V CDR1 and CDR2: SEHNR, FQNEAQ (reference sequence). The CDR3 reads CASSSQLSTGNTIYF. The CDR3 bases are TGTGCCAGCAGCTCACAGCTTTCGACTGGAAACACCATATATTTT.

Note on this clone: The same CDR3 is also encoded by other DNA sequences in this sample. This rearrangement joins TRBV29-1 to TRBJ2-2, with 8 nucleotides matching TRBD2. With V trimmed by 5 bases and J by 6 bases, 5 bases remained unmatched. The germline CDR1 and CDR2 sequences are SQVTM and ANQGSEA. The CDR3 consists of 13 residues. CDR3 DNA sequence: TGCAGCGTTTTGCCGGGAGGGTCCGGGGAGCTGTTTTTT. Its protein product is CSVLPGGSGELFF.

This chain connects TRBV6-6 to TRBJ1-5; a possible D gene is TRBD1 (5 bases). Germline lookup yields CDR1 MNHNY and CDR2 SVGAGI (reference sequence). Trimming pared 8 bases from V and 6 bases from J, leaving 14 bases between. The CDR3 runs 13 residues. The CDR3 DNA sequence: TGTGCCAGCCGAGGGCAGGGAGGTCAGCCCCAGCATTTT. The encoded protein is CASRGQGGQPQHF.

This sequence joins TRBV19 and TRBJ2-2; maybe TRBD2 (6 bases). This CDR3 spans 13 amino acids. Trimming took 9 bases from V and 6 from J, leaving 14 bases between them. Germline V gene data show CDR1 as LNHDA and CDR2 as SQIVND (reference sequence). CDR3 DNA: TGTGCCAGCCACCGGAGGGCCTCCGGGGAGCTGTTTTTT. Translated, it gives CASHRRASGELFF.

The CDR3 loop reads CAISESEGFGEAFF. Here the CDR3 DNA reads TGTGCCATCAGTGAGTCGGAGGGGTTTGGCGAAGCTTTCTTT. This rearrangement joins TRBV10-3 to TRBJ1-1, with D perhaps TRBD1 (5 bases). V was shortened by 0 bases and J by 8 bases, with 13 bases between the two germline ends. Germline CDR1 is ENHRY and CDR2 is SYGVKD. The CDR3 sequence is 14 residues long.

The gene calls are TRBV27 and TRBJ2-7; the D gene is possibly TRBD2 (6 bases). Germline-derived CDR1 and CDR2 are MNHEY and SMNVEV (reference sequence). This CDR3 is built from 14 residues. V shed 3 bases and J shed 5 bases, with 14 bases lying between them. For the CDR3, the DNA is TGTGCCAGCAGTTTTTTGGCGGGGACCCACGAGCAGTACTTC. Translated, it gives CASSFLAGTHEQYF.

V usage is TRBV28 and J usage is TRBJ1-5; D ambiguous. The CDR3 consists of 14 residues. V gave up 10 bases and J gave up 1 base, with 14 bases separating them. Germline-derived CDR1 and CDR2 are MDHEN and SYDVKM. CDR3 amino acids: CATLRGYSNQPQHF. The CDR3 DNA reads TGTGCCACCCTCCGAGGCTACAGCAATCAGCCCCAGCATTTT.

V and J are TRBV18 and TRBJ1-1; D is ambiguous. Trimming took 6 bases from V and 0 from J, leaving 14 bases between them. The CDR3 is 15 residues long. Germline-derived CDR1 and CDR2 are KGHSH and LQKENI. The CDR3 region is CASSRGMGLNTEAFF. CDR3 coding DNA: TGTGCCAGCTCCCGTGGGATGGGGTTGAACACTGAAGCTTTCTTT.

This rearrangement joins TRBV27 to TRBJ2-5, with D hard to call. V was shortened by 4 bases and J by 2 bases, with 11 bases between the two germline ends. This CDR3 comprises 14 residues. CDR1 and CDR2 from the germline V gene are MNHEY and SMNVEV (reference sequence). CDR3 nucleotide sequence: TGTGCCAGCAGTTCAGGTAGAGGACAAGAGACCCAGTACTTC. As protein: CASSSGRGQETQYF.

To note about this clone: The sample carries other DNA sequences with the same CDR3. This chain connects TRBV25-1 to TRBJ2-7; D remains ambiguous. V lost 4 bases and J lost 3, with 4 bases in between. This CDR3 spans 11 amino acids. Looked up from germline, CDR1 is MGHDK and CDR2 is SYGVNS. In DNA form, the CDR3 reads TGTGCCAGCAGTGGGATCTACGAGCAGTACTTC. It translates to CASSGIYEQYF.

The CDR3 DNA sequence: TGTGCCAGCTCACGACTTAGCGGGAGGATCTACAATGAGCAGTTCTTC. Translating it yields CASSRLSGRIYNEQFF. This chain joins TRBV18 and TRBJ2-1; 10 bases line up with TRBD2. The junction had 6 bases not matched to a gene; V was cut back by 4 bases and J by 3 bases. CDR1 KGHSH and CDR2 LQKENI come from the germline V gene. This CDR3 comprises 16 residues.

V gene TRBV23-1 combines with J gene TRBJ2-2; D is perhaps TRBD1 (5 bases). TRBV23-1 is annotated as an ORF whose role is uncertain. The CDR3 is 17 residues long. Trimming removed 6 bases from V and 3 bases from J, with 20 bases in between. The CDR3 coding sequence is TGCGCCAGCAGGCCAAGGGGTGGCGTCCAGTACACCGGGGAGCTGTTTTTT. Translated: CASRPRGGVQYTGELFF.

The CDR3 here is CASRGVLSYNEQFF. CDR3 coding DNA: TGTGCCAGCAGGGGGGTTCTCAGTTACAATGAGCAGTTCTTC. The V call is TRBV28, the J call TRBJ2-1; TRBD1 or TRBD2 may be the D gene (5 bases each). V was shortened by 6 bases and J by 4 bases, with 13 bases between the two germline ends. Per germline, CDR1 MDHEN and CDR2 SYDVKM. The length of the CDR3 is 14 residues.

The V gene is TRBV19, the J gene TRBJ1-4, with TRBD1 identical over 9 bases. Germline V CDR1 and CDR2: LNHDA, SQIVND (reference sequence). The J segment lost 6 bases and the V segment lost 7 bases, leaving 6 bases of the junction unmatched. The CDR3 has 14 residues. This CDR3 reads CASNPQGADEKLFF. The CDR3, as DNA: TGTGCCAGTAACCCACAGGGGGCGGATGAAAAACTGTTTTTT. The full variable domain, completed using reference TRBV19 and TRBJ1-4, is DGGITQSPKYLFRKEGQNVTLSCEQNLNHDAMYWYRQDPGQGLRLIYYSQIVNDFQKGDIAEGYSVSREKKESFPLTVTSAQKNPTAFYLCASNPQGADEKLFFGSGTQLSVL.

This CDR3 is CASSFRRAREQFF. CDR3 nucleotide sequence: TGTGCCAGCAGTTTCCGGAGGGCCCGGGAGCAGTTCTTC. The chain carries TRBV6-1 and TRBJ2-1; D perhaps matches TRBD2 (6 bases). The CDR3 consists of 13 residues. The ends were cut back, 5 bases at V and 10 bases at J, with 15 bases in the middle. Germline-derived CDR1 and CDR2 are MNHNS and SASEGT.

The CDR3 spells CASSSTGGVNEKLFF. CDR3 nucleotide sequence: TGTGCCAGCAGTTCGACCGGGGGGGTTAATGAAAAACTGTTTTTT. The genes are TRBV6-5 and TRBJ1-4, with D possibly being TRBD1 (5 bases). CDR3 length: 15 amino acids. V was shortened by 4 bases and J by 4 bases, with 13 bases between the two germline ends. Germline V gene data show CDR1 as MNHEY and CDR2 as SVGAGI.

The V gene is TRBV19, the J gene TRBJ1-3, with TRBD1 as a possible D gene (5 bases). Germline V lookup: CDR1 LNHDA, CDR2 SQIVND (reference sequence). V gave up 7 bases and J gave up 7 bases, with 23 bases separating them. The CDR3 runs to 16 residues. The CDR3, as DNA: TGTGCCAGTACCCCGTCATACTTCGGGACTAGGAACACCATATATTTT. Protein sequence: CASTPSYFGTRNTIYF.

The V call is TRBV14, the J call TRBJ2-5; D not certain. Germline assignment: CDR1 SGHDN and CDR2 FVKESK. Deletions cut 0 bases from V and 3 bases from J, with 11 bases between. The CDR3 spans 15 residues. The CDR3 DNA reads TGTGCCAGCAGCCAAGATCTTCGCGGAGAAGAGACCCAGTACTTC. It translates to CASSQDLRGEETQYF.

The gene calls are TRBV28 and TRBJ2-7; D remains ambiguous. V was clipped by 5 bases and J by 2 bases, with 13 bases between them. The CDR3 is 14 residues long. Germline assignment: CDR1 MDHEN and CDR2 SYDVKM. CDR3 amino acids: CASSSSTYPYEQYF. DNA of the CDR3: TGTGCCAGCAGTAGTTCGACATACCCCTACGAGCAGTACTTC. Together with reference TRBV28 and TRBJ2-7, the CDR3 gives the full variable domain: DVKVTQSSRYLVKRTGEKVFLECVQDMDHENMFWYRQDPGLGLRLIYFSYDVKMKEKGDIPEGYSVSREKKERFSLILESASTNQTSMYLCASSSSTYPYEQYFGPGTRLTVT.

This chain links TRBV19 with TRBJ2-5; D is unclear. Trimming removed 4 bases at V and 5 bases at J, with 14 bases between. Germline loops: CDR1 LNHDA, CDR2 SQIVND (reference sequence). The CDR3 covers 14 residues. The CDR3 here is CASSTLGSGETQYF. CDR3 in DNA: TGTGCCAGTAGTACTCTTGGGTCTGGTGAGACCCAGTACTTC.